The 18 T cell receptor beta chains listed next were all sequenced from one sample in a study of T cell responses to AZD1222 COVID-19 vaccine. The table came from immunoSEQ multiplex PCR; TCRdb's copy has only in-frame clones and leaves some out. There are approximately 160,000 clones in the sample; 85% to 95% occur only once, and about 0.9% lies in the top ten. Specimen: peripheral blood, collected on day 0 of AZD1222 vaccination. The receptors originated from an adult in good health.

The gene calls are TRBV9 and TRBJ2-1; 9 bases are a match to TRBD1. The CDR3 runs to 14 residues. Germline V gene data show CDR1 as SGDLS and CDR2 as YYNGEE. V shed 3 bases and J 12 bases; nucleotides not matched to a gene: 10. CDR3 residues: CASSASRDRVRQFF. CDR3 nucleotide sequence: TGTGCCAGCAGCGCCAGCCGGGACAGGGTTCGGCAGTTCTTC.

The V call is TRBV18, the J call TRBJ1-1, with D perhaps TRBD1 (5 bases). Germline loops: CDR1 KGHSH, CDR2 LQKENI. V gave up 4 bases and J gave up 11 bases, with 20 bases separating them. The CDR3 is 14 amino acids. The CDR3: CASSQGQGPEVAFF. The CDR3 DNA follows: TGTGCCAGCTCACAAGGGCAGGGCCCAGAGGTGGCTTTCTTT.

This chain connects TRBV12-3 or TRBV12-4 to TRBJ1-2; D is perhaps TRBD1 (6 bases). V lost 2 bases to trimming and J lost 7 bases, with 11 bases between them. This CDR3 contains 13 residues. The CDR3 region is CASSLRQESGYTF. The DNA of the CDR3 is TGTGCCAGCAGTTTAAGACAGGAGAGTGGCTACACCTTC.

The DNA of the CDR3 is TGTGCCAGCAGTGAGGCAGGGGTTTCACCCCTCCACTTT. It specifies CASSEAGVSPLHF. The chain recombines TRBV25-1 with TRBJ1-6; tentative D call: TRBD1 (6 bases). V was shortened by 3 bases and J by 9 bases, with 9 bases between the two germline ends. The CDR3 extends over 13 amino acids. The germline gives CDR1 MGHDK, CDR2 SYGVNS. Looking up the rest from reference TRBV25-1 and TRBJ1-6 gives the full variable domain: EADIYQTPRYLVIGTGKKITLECSQTMGHDKMYWYQQDPGMELHLIHYSYGVNSTEKGDLSSESTVSRIRTEHFPLTLESARPSHTSQYLCASSEAGVSPLHFGNGTRLTVT.

This chain uses TRBV9 with TRBJ2-5, with 7 bases lining up with TRBD1. Germline V gives CDR1 SGDLS, CDR2 YYNGEE. The CDR3 totals 15 residues. The V segment lost 1 base and the J segment 1 base; nucleotides outside the gene matches: 4. This CDR3 is CASSVNTGVQETQYF. The CDR3 coding sequence is TGTGCCAGCAGCGTAAATACAGGGGTCCAAGAGACCCAGTACTTC.

In its sample, this clone was seen once. This chain uses TRBV6-5 with TRBJ1-2, with TRBD1 matching 10 bases. J was trimmed by 3 bases and V by 4 bases; bases with no gene match: 5. CDR3 size: 15 residues. CDR1 is MNHEY, CDR2 SVGAGI, per germline. The CDR3 region is CASSFWTGGDYGYTF. The CDR3 coding sequence is TGTGCCAGCAGTTTCTGGACAGGGGGAGACTATGGCTACACCTTC.

J is TRBJ2-1 and V is TRBV7-9; possibly TRBD1 or TRBD2 for D (5 bases each). V was cut by 2 bases and J by 5 bases, with 19 bases left in between. Germline V gene data show CDR1 as SEHNR and CDR2 as FQNEAQ (reference sequence). The CDR3 totals 17 residues. DNA of the CDR3: TGTGCCAGCAGCTTAAGGAGGTTTGGGGACCGAGACAATGAGCAGTTCTTC. Its translation is CASSLRRFGDRDNEQFF.

The chain links TRBV30 to TRBJ2-5; 12 bases agree with TRBD2. Germline V lookup: CDR1 GTSNPN, CDR2 SVGIG (reference sequence). This CDR3 is built from 16 residues. V lost 6 bases, J lost 1 base, and 9 bases stayed unmatched. CDR3 coding DNA: TGTGCCTGCCTACCGACTAGCGGGGGAGTCCAAGAGACCCAGTACTTC. Residues: CACLPTSGGVQETQYF.

This rearrangement joins TRBV3-1 (or the pseudogene TRBV3-2) to TRBJ2-1; D gene ambiguous. Germline V CDR1 and CDR2: LGHDT, YNNKEL (reference sequence). This CDR3 is 14 amino acids long. V was clipped by 0 bases and J by 6 bases, with 9 bases between them. Here the CDR3 DNA reads TGTGCCAGCAGCCAAGATCCTAGTCGCAATGAGCAGTTCTTC. Protein: CASSQDPSRNEQFF.

V is TRBV28 and J is TRBJ1-1; D unclear. The ends were cut back, 7 bases at V and 0 bases at J, with 9 bases in the middle. The CDR3 runs 13 residues. The V gene's germline CDR1 is MDHEN and CDR2 SYDVKM. In DNA form, the CDR3 reads TGTGCCAGCAAGCGATTTATGAACACTGAAGCTTTCTTT. Amino acid sequence: CASKRFMNTEAFF.

This chain connects TRBV6-1 to TRBJ2-5; D is undetermined. This CDR3 comprises 14 residues. The germline gives CDR1 MNHNS, CDR2 SASEGT. V lost 0 bases and J lost 2, with 7 bases in between. CDR3 residues: CASSEAQAQETQYF. In DNA, the CDR3 is TGTGCCAGCAGTGAAGCCCAGGCTCAAGAGACCCAGTACTTC.

The V call is TRBV4-3, the J call TRBJ1-4; no firm D call. Looked up from germline, CDR1 is LGHNA and CDR2 is YSLEER. V was cut by 0 bases and J by 4 bases, with 9 bases left in between. This CDR3 is built from 15 residues. The CDR3, as DNA: TGCGCCAGCAGCCAAGATTGGGCCTATAATGAAAAACTGTTTTTT. Translating it yields CASSQDWAYNEKLFF.

This chain connects TRBV5-4 to TRBJ2-3, with 10 bases matching TRBD2. The CDR3 spans 17 residues. Germline lookup yields CDR1 SGHNT and CDR2 YYREEE (reference sequence). With V trimmed by 0 bases and J by 6 bases, 10 bases remained unmatched. CDR3 residues: CASSLGGQRGGADTQYF. The CDR3, as DNA: TGTGCCAGCAGCTTGGGAGGTCAGCGGGGGGGTGCTGATACGCAGTATTTT.

For this clone: Other nucleotide sequences in the sample specify the same CDR3. This chain links TRBV30 with TRBJ2-7; D is uncertain. CDR3 length: 12 amino acids. Trimming cost V 0 bases and J 4 bases, with 7 bases left between them. Germline V CDR1 and CDR2: GTSNPN, SVGIG (reference sequence). The CDR3: CAWSVSGYEQYF. CDR3 nucleotide sequence: TGTGCCTGGAGTGTATCTGGTTACGAGCAGTACTTC.

The V call is TRBV15, the J call TRBJ1-2, with 7 bases aligning to TRBD1. The V segment lost 0 bases and the J segment 0 bases; nucleotides outside the gene matches: 7. Looked up from germline, CDR1 is LNHNV and CDR2 is YYDKDF (reference sequence). The CDR3 covers 17 residues. The CDR3 DNA reads TGTGCCACCAGCAGAGATCTCTGGGACAGCGCTAACTATGGCTACACCTTC. Residues: CATSRDLWDSANYGYTF.

The chain employs TRBV19 and TRBJ2-7, with D possibly being TRBD1 or TRBD2 (5 bases each). Germline CDR1 reads LNHDA; CDR2 reads SQIVND (reference sequence). V dropped 1 base and J dropped 0 bases, with 13 bases sitting between them. The CDR3 loop spans 16 amino acids. Written as DNA, the CDR3 is TGTGCCAGTAGTATAGCTCTGGGGGTGAGCTCCTACGAGCAGTACTTC. Its protein product is CASSIALGVSSYEQYF.

This chain uses TRBV20-1 with TRBJ1-5; D might be TRBD1 (6 bases). Trimming cost V 3 bases and J 5 bases, with 11 bases left between them. This CDR3 is built from 13 residues. From germline, CDR1 is DFQATT and CDR2 SNEGSKA (reference sequence). Here the CDR3 reads CSASNRVYQPQHF. The CDR3 DNA reads as TGCAGTGCTAGTAACAGGGTCTATCAGCCCCAGCATTTT.

The chain uses TRBV18 and TRBJ2-6; no clear D. This CDR3 has 15 residues. Per the germline V gene, CDR1 is KGHSH and CDR2 is LQKENI. V was clipped by 3 bases and J by 0 bases, with 6 bases between them. CDR3 region: CASSPPDSGANVLTF. CDR3 in DNA: TGTGCCAGCTCACCCCCGGACTCTGGGGCCAACGTCCTGACTTTC.